These 9 T cell receptor beta chains came from one sample sequenced in a study of CD4 and CD8 cells across lung adenocarcinoma regions. TCRdb independently ran MiXCR on the PCR reads; one entry per CDR3 protein. The data contain thousands of distinct CDR3 sequences, 45% of them singletons. Sequenced sample: CD8+ T cells from the center of a lung tumor. The receptor source for this set is a male donor with lung adenocarcinoma. The CD4 and CD8 labels of this study may be unreliable.

This clonotype came up once. V gene TRBV27 combines with J gene TRBJ2-1, with D perhaps TRBD1 (5 bases). Germline V gives CDR1 MNHEY, CDR2 SMNVEV (reference sequence). The CDR3 length is 17 residues. V lost 3 bases to trimming and J lost 0 bases, with 15 bases between them. CDR3 in amino acids: CASSFGAGPISYNEQFF. The CDR3, as DNA: TGTGCCAGCAGTTTTGGGGCAGGCCCCATCTCCTACAATGAGCAGTTCTTC.

This chain links TRBV10-3 with TRBJ2-1; a weak D match, TRBD2 (6 bases). Germline V gives CDR1 ENHRY, CDR2 SYGVKD. V lost 5 bases, J lost 5 bases, and 13 bases lay in between. The CDR3 loop spans 14 amino acids. CDR3 region: CAISPGEYNNEQFF. The CDR3 DNA sequence: TGTGCCATCAGTCCGGGGGAGTATAACAATGAGCAGTTCTTC.

In regard to this clonotype: A single base separates this from a much larger clone, so it may be a read error. The chain is built from TRBV4-1 and TRBJ2-1; 12 bases are a match to TRBD2. Germline V gene sequence: CDR1 MGHRA, CDR2 YSYEKL. V was clipped by 1 base and J by 6 bases; unmatched bases: 19. This CDR3 region has 21 residues. CDR3 coding DNA: TGCGCCAGCAGCCAAGGGGGGGGGGGGCTAGCGGGGGGGACGCTGGGCAATGAGCAGTTCTTC. The encoded protein is CASSQGGGGLAGGTLGNEQFF.

The table lists this clonotype with many counts. The chain joins TRBV6-1 to TRBJ1-5; weak D call: TRBD1 (6 bases). The CDR3 runs 16 residues. Trimming stripped 7 bases from V and 1 base from J, with 17 bases between. Germline lookup yields CDR1 MNHNS and CDR2 SASEGT. Here the CDR3 reads CASTTGGARSNQPQHF. Here the CDR3 DNA reads TGTGCCAGCACCACTGGGGGGGCGAGGAGCAATCAGCCCCAGCATTTT.

This clonotype showed up just a few times. CDR3 coding DNA: TGCGCCAGCAGCTTGGTAGCGGGTGCGAACACCGGGGAGCTGTTTTTT. Translation: CASSLVAGANTGELFF. This sequence joins TRBV5-1 and TRBJ2-2, with 7 bases matching TRBD2. This CDR3 region has 16 residues. CDR1 SGHRS and CDR2 YFSETQ come from the germline V gene. The V and J ends lost 0 bases and 0 bases, in that order; junction bases with no gene match: 2.

This clonotype appeared a few times. A junction boundary mismatches the germline segment, possibly from a read error. The gene calls are TRBV6-1 and TRBJ2-2; a weak D match, TRBD2 (5 bases). Germline V lookup: CDR1 MNHNS, CDR2 SASEGT. The CDR3 runs to 11 residues. The CDR3 DNA reads TGTGCCAGCACTGGGCTCGGGGATCTGTTTTTT. This gives the protein CASTGLGDLFF.

This clonotype appeared a few times. The gene calls are TRBV6-5 and TRBJ2-3; 8 bases align to TRBD1. From germline, CDR1 is MNHEY and CDR2 SVGAGI. V trimming: 3 bases; J trimming: 3 bases; junction bases outside the gene matches: 5. CDR3 size: 15 residues. The DNA for the CDR3 is TGTGCCAGCAGTTATAGGACAGGGAGGACAGATACGCAGTATTTT. This translates into CASSYRTGRTDTQYF.

Comment on this clonotype: The missing conserved phenylalanine or tryptophan at the end of this CDR3 makes a read error likely. No DNA is shown, since the ends of the CDR3 on it are uncertain; the CDR3 is the one TCRdb lists. The rearrangement joins TRBV6-5 to TRBJ2-1; TRBD2, the D gene given by the table, was not confirmed from the DNA. The CDR3 spans 14 amino acids, including both terminal residues. CDR1 is MNHEY, CDR2 SVGAGI, per germline. The CDR3 region is CASSYGGTRTMSSA.

This clonotype was counted at least ten times. The chain uses TRBV10-1 and TRBJ2-1, with D perhaps matching TRBD1 or TRBD2 (5 bases each). This CDR3 has 13 residues. Trimming removed 4 bases from V and 3 bases from J, with 7 bases in between. The V gene's germline CDR1 is WNHNN and CDR2 SYGVQD (reference sequence). This CDR3 reads CASSGGNYNEQFF. The CDR3 DNA follows: TGCGCCAGCAGTGGGGGGAACTACAATGAGCAGTTCTTC.